A single sample is the source of the 9 T cell receptor beta chains below, sequenced in a study of a mutant IDH1 vaccine in newly diagnosed glioma. Assay used: immunoSEQ multiplex PCR; TCRdb lists only in-frame clones, some missing. There are tens of thousands of clones in the sample; 75% to 85% occur only once, and 5% to 6.5% lies in the top ten. Time point here: week 11, during vaccination. With topical imiquimod, each dose of the vaccine consisted of 300 ug of mutant IDH1 20-mer peptide. What these receptors recognize is not known. Material: PBMCs, obtained from a glioma patient whose treatment included an IDH1 peptide vaccine. These receptors originate from a man aged 45-60 years with glioma.

This chain joins TRBV13 and TRBJ2-7, with D possibly being TRBD1 (6 bases). Germline CDR1 and CDR2: PRHDT and FYEKMQ (reference sequence). The CDR3 consists of 13 residues. Trimming removed 7 bases from V and 5 bases from J, with 15 bases in between. The DNA of the CDR3 is TGTGCCAGCAAGTCACAGGGAAAGGACGAGCAGTACTTC. This gives the protein CASKSQGKDEQYF.

The chain has TRBV4-1 and TRBJ1-5; tentatively, D is TRBD1 (5 bases). The CDR3 consists of 15 residues. Trimming took 1 base from V and 11 from J, leaving 18 bases between them. The germline V gene has CDR1 MGHRA and CDR2 YSYEKL. CDR3 amino acids: CASSQGPFGTRAQHF. For the CDR3, the DNA is TGCGCCAGCAGCCAAGGCCCTTTCGGTACCAGGGCCCAGCATTTT.

J is TRBJ1-1 and V is TRBV2; a possible D gene is TRBD1 (5 bases). V lost 6 bases, J lost 0 bases, and 11 bases lay in between. CDR1 SNHLY and CDR2 FYNNEI come from the germline V gene. The CDR3 loop spans 14 amino acids. The CDR3 nucleotides are TGTGCCAGCAGAATAGGAGGGGTGAACACTGAAGCTTTCTTT. The encoded protein is CASRIGGVNTEAFF.

V is TRBV27 and J is TRBJ2-5, with D hard to call. From germline, CDR1 is MNHEY and CDR2 SMNVEV (reference sequence). V lost 5 bases, J lost 1 base, and 5 bases lay in between. This CDR3 region has 12 residues. Here the CDR3 reads CASSPFQETQYF. CDR3 bases: TGTGCCAGCAGTCCTTTCCAAGAGACCCAGTACTTC.

This sequence joins TRBV15 and TRBJ1-1; D is uncertain. The CDR3 contains 13 residues. V was pared by 3 bases and J by 2 bases, with 7 bases between. Germline V lookup: CDR1 LNHNV, CDR2 YYDKDF (reference sequence). The chain's CDR3 is CATSSYPNTEAFF. CDR3 in DNA: TGTGCCACCAGCAGTTACCCCAACACTGAAGCTTTCTTT.

The V gene is TRBV6-5, the J gene TRBJ2-3; D is ambiguous. The CDR3 has 13 amino acids. CDR1 is MNHEY, CDR2 SVGAGI, per germline. Trimming left V 4 bases short and J 2 bases short, with 7 bases between. The CDR3: CASSSGSTDTQYF. The CDR3 DNA reads as TGTGCCAGCAGTTCCGGGTCCACAGATACGCAGTATTTT.

This clone was found once. The J gene is TRBJ2-3, the V gene TRBV30, with 8 bases aligning to TRBD1. Germline assignment: CDR1 GTSNPN and CDR2 SVGIG (reference sequence). The CDR3 extends over 15 amino acids. With V trimmed by 4 bases and J by 5 bases, 11 bases remained unmatched. The CDR3 region is CAWIFPRGLGDTQYF. As DNA, the CDR3 is TGTGCCTGGATATTCCCCAGGGGGCTTGGAGATACGCAGTATTTT.

The V and J genes are TRBV9 and TRBJ2-7; D is perhaps TRBD1 or TRBD2 (5 bases each). Germline CDR1 SGDLS, CDR2 YYNGEE. The CDR3 is made up of 13 amino acids. V lost 0 bases and J lost 7, with 11 bases in between. CDR3 amino acids: CASSVGRDREQYF. As DNA, the CDR3 is TGTGCCAGCAGCGTAGGTCGGGACCGGGAGCAGTACTTC.

This rearrangement joins TRBV5-8 to TRBJ2-3; D assignment may be TRBD1 or TRBD2 (6 bases each). The CDR3 has 14 amino acids. Germline loops: CDR1 SGHTS, CDR2 YDEGEE. V gave up 0 bases and J gave up 7 bases, with 12 bases separating them. The CDR3 is CASSLGRGVYTQYF. DNA of the CDR3: TGTGCCAGCAGCTTGGGAAGGGGGGTCTATACGCAGTATTTT.